A selection of T cell receptor beta chains follows, all from one sample in a study of low-dose radiotherapy and immunotherapy resistance in tumors. TCRdb independently ran MiXCR on the reads; one entry per CDR3 protein. The sample shows 64,000 or so distinct CDR3 sequences, about 26% of them seen only once. This specimen was PBMCs, taken before treatment. The source of these receptors is a male donor with rectosigmoid adenocarcinoma. Both conserved end residues are part of each CDR3. Fields, in order: clone size, D gene, V gene, J gene, CDR3 DNA, CDR3 protein. D genes are given only for firm matches. Only part of the rows carry a size: once, few, many, or a class if the clone is expanded.

clone size: many
D gene: TRBD2
V gene: TRBV6-2/TRBV6-3
J gene: TRBJ2-3
CDR3 DNA: TGTGCCAGCAGTTACCTGGAGGGAGCGGGGAACACAGATACGCAGTATTTT
CDR3 protein: CASSYLEGAGNTDTQYF

clone size: few
D gene: NA
V gene: TRBV2
J gene: TRBJ2-7
CDR3 DNA: TGTGCCAGCAGGAAAAGTTTCCTAAAGGACGAGCAGTACTTC
CDR3 protein: CASRKSFLKDEQYF

clone size: many
D gene: TRBD1
V gene: TRBV5-8
J gene: TRBJ1-1
CDR3 DNA: TGTGCCAGCAGCTTATACAGGGGTATAGACACTGAAGCTTTCTTT
CDR3 protein: CASSLYRGIDTEAFF

clone size: many
D gene: TRBD2
V gene: TRBV4-2
J gene: TRBJ2-3
CDR3 DNA: TGTGCCAGCAGCCAAGACTTGCGGGAGTCGGGCACAGATACGCAGTATTTT
CDR3 protein: CASSQDLRESGTDTQYF

clone size: many
D gene: TRBD1
V gene: TRBV28
J gene: TRBJ2-7
CDR3 DNA: TGTGCCAGCAGTCGGAATGGACAGGGCTACGAGCAGTACTTC
CDR3 protein: CASSRNGQGYEQYF

clone size: many
D gene: NA
V gene: TRBV20-1
J gene: TRBJ1-4
CDR3 DNA: TGCAGTGCTAATCCGGCAGGGTTTGAAAAACTGTTTTTT
CDR3 protein: CSANPAGFEKLFF

clone size: many
D gene: TRBD2
V gene: TRBV23-1
J gene: TRBJ2-1
CDR3 DNA: TGCGCCAGCAGTCAATCGAAACTAGCGGGAGAGTTCTCCTACAATGAGCAGTTCTTC
CDR3 protein: CASSQSKLAGEFSYNEQFF

clone size: many
D gene: NA
V gene: TRBV28
J gene: TRBJ2-7
CDR3 DNA: TGTGCCAGCGGATTTCAGGGAAACTCCTACGAGCAGTACTTC
CDR3 protein: CASGFQGNSYEQYF

clone size: once
D gene: TRBD2
V gene: TRBV12-3/TRBV12-4
J gene: TRBJ2-7
CDR3 DNA: TGTGCCAGCAGTTTAGGCAGACTAGCGGGTGGGCAGTACTTC
CDR3 protein: CASSLGRLAGGQYF

clone size: many
D gene: NA
V gene: TRBV7-2
J gene: TRBJ2-5
CDR3 DNA: TGTGCCAGCAGCCCTCCCCCACCGAAGCAAGAGACCCAGTACTTC
CDR3 protein: CASSPPPPKQETQYF

clone size: NA
D gene: NA
V gene: TRBV11-2
J gene: TRBJ2-2
CDR3 DNA: NA
CDR3 protein: CASSSRTSGANTGELFFF

clone size: medium-sized
D gene: NA
V gene: TRBV7-2
J gene: TRBJ2-1
CDR3 DNA: TGTGCCAGCAGCTTAGACCCGCAGGTTGAGCAGTTCTTC
CDR3 protein: CASSLDPQVEQFF

clone size: many
D gene: NA
V gene: TRBV6-6
J gene: TRBJ1-5
CDR3 DNA: TGTGCCAGCAGTACCGGACAGACCCAGCATTTT
CDR3 protein: CASSTGQTQHF

clone size: many
D gene: TRBD1
V gene: TRBV28
J gene: TRBJ2-7
CDR3 DNA: TGTGCCAGCACCGAAAGGACAGGGAAAAACTACGAGCAGTACTTC
CDR3 protein: CASTERTGKNYEQYF

clone size: many
D gene: NA
V gene: TRBV5-1
J gene: TRBJ2-2
CDR3 DNA: TGCGCCAGCAAAACGGGTGGCACCGGGGAGCTGTTTTTT
CDR3 protein: CASKTGGTGELFF

clone size: NA
D gene: TRBD1
V gene: TRBV7-9
J gene: TRBJ2-1
CDR3 DNA: TGTGCCAGCAGCCCGCCAGACGGACAGGACAATGAGCAGTTCTTC
CDR3 protein: CASSPPDGQDNEQFF